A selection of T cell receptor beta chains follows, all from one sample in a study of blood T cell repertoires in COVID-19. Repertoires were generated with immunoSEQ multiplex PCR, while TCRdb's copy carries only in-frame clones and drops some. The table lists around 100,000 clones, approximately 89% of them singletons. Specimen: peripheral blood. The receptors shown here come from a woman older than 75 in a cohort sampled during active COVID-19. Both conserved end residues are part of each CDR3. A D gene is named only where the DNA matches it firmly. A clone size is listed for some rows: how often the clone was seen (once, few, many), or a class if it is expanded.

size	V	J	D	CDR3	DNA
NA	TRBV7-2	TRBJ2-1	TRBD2	CASSLGGSSNEQFF	TGTGCCAGCAGCTTAGGCGGGAGTAGCAATGAGCAGTTCTTC
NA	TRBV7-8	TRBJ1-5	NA	CASSLRDTYQPQHF	TGTGCCAGCAGCCTACGGGACACCTATCAGCCCCAGCATTTT
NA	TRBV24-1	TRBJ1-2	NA	CATSEGGPYGYTF	TGTGCCACCAGTGAAGGGGGACCCTATGGCTACACCTTC
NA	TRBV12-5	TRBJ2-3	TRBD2	CASGWVAGGTDTQYF	TGTGCTAGTGGTTGGGTAGCGGGGGGCACAGATACGCAGTATTTT
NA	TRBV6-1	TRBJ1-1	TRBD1	CASSEGDRTEAFF	TGTGCCAGCAGTGAAGGGGACAGGACTGAAGCTTTCTTT
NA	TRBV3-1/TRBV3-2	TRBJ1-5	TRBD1	CASSQGQGPYQPQHF	TGTGCCAGCAGCCAAGGACAGGGACCTTATCAGCCCCAGCATTTT
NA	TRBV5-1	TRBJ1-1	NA	CASRIRAQANTEAFF	TGCGCCAGCAGAATCAGGGCGCAGGCGAACACTGAAGCTTTCTTT
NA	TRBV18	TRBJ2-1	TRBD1	CASSLTGAYNEQFF	TGTGCCAGCTCCTTGACAGGGGCCTACAATGAGCAGTTCTTC
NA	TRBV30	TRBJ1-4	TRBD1	CAWSRQGANEKLFF	TGTGCCTGGAGCAGACAGGGTGCTAATGAAAAACTGTTTTTT
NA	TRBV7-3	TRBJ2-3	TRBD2	CASSPPEVGGNTDTQYF	TGTGCCAGCAGCCCCCCTGAAGTGGGGGGGAACACAGATACGCAGTATTTT
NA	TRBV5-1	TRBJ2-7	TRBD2	CASSGRLAGPEQYF	TGCGCCAGCAGCGGCAGGCTAGCGGGTCCCGAGCAGTACTTC
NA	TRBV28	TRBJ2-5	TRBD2	CASTPGGLAGETETQYF	TGTGCCAGCACACCCGGGGGACTAGCGGGAGAAACAGAGACCCAGTACTTC
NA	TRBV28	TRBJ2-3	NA	CASSPPRGISDTQYF	TGTGCCAGCAGTCCACCCCGCGGGATTTCAGATACGCAGTATTTT
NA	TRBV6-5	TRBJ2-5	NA	CASTHRVHETQYF	TGTGCCAGCACCCACAGGGTTCATGAGACCCAGTACTTC
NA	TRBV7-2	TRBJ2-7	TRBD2	CASSPPYAGEREQYF	TGTGCCAGCAGCCCCCCCTATGCGGGAGAGCGCGAGCAGTACTTC
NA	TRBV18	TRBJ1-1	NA	CASSPMESMNTEAFF	TGTGCCAGCTCACCAATGGAGTCGATGAACACTGAAGCTTTCTTT
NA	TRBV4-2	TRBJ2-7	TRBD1	CASSLIRGPDSYEQYF	TGTGCCAGCAGCCTGATCAGGGGGCCTGACTCCTACGAGCAGTACTTC
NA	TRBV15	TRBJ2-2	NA	CATSKDALAGVGELFF	TGTGCCACCAGCAAGGACGCCCTTGCGGGCGTGGGGGAGCTGTTTTTT
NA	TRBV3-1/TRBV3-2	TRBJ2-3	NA	CASSQDIQLGGADTQYF	TGTGCCAGCAGCCAAGATATCCAGCTCGGAGGCGCGGATACGCAGTATTTT
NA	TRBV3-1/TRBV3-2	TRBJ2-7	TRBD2	CASSKGLAVDYEQYF	TGTGCCAGCAGCAAGGGACTAGCGGTAGACTACGAGCAGTACTTC
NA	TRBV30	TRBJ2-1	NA	CAWLSYNEQFF	TGTGCCTGGTTATCCTACAATGAGCAGTTCTTC
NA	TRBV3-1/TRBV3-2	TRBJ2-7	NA	CASSPGTFYEQYF	TGTGCCAGCAGCCCCGGGACTTTCTACGAGCAGTACTTC
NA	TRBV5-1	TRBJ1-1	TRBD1	CASTTGELGNTEAFF	TGCGCCAGTACGACAGGGGAATTGGGGAACACTGAAGCTTTCTTT
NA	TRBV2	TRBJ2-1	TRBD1	CASGPGGARGNEQFF	TGTGCCAGCGGACCAGGGGGCGCCCGTGGAAATGAGCAGTTCTTC
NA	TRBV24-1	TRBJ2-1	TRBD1	CATSDSRGTPDEQFF	TGTGCCACCAGTGATTCCAGGGGGACGCCCGATGAGCAGTTCTTC
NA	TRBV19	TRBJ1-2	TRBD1	CASSLQGVSGGYTF	TGTGCCAGTAGTCTCCAGGGGGTTTCTGGCGGCTACACCTTC
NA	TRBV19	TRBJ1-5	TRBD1	CASRQGWNQPQHF	TGTGCCAGTAGACAGGGGTGGAATCAGCCCCAGCATTTT
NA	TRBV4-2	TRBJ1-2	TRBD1	CASSQATGDTYGYTF	TGTGCCAGCAGCCAAGCGACAGGGGATACGTATGGCTACACCTTC
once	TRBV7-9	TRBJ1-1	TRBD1	CASSFPSDRVNTEAFF	TGTGCCAGCAGCTTTCCATCTGACAGGGTGAATACTGAAGCTTTCTTT
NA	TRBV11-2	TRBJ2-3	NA	CASSPPSDTQYF	TGTGCCAGCAGCCCCCCTTCAGATACGCAGTATTTT
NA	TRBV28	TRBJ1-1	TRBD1	CASSRPGTGWLGEAFF	TGTGCCAGCAGTCGGCCCGGGACAGGGTGGTTGGGTGAAGCTTTCTTT
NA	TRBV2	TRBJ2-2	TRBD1	CASRVDRDHTGELFF	TGTGCCAGCAGGGTAGACAGGGATCACACCGGGGAGCTGTTTTTT
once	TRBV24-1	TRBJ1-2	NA	CATSSRGGGTGYTF	TGTGCCACCAGTTCACGGGGTGGGGGGACTGGCTACACCTTC
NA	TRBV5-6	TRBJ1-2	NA	CASTPGGTNYGYTF	TGTGCCAGCACCCCCGGGGGGACTAACTATGGCTACACCTTC
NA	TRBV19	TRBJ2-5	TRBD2	CASSPRTSGAQETQYF	TGTGCCAGTAGTCCGAGGACTAGCGGGGCCCAAGAGACCCAGTACTTC
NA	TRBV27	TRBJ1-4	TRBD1	CASSTGTGNEKLFF	TGTGCCAGCAGTACCGGGACAGGGAATGAAAAACTGTTTTTT
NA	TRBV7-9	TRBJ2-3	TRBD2	CASSSQRDGSDTQYF	TGTGCCAGCAGCTCCCAGCGGGATGGCTCAGATACGCAGTATTTT
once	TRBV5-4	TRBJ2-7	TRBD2	CASSTGTSGGLLKLEQYF	TGTGCCAGCAGCACAGGGACTAGCGGGGGACTTCTAAAACTCGAGCAGTACTTC
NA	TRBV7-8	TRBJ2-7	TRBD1	CASSSNRGRWDEQYF	TGTGCCAGCAGCTCGAACAGGGGCCGGTGGGACGAGCAGTACTTC
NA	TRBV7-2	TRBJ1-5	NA	CASSLGGFYQPQHF	TGTGCCAGCAGCTTAGGAGGGTTTTATCAGCCCCAGCATTTT
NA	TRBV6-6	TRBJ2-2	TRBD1	CASSYSTGPGELFF	TGTGCCAGCAGTTACTCGACAGGGCCCGGGGAGCTGTTTTTT
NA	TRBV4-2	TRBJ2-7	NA	CASSQEITSRNEQYF	TGTGCCAGCAGCCAAGAGATCACTAGCCGGAACGAGCAGTACTTC
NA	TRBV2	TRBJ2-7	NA	CASSARGTQGRGEQYF	TGTGCCAGCAGCGCCCGGGGGACCCAGGGCCGGGGTGAGCAGTACTTC
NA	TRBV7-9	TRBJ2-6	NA	CASSGGVGSGANVLTF	TGTGCCAGCAGTGGCGGGGTCGGATCTGGGGCCAACGTCCTGACTTTC
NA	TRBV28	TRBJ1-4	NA	CASRFRGGNEKLFF	TGTGCCAGCAGATTCAGGGGTGGTAATGAAAAACTGTTTTTT
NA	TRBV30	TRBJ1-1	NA	CAWSIRGRNTEAFF	TGTGCCTGGAGTATAAGGGGAAGGAACACTGAAGCTTTCTTT
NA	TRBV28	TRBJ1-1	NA	CASSFAMNTEAFF	TGTGCCAGCAGTTTCGCTATGAACACTGAAGCTTTCTTT
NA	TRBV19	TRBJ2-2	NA	CASSMVLGSANTGELFF	TGTGCCAGTAGTATGGTGTTGGGGAGCGCGAACACCGGGGAGCTGTTTTTT
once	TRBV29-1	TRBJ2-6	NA	CSAVDRSTFSGANVLTF	TGCAGCGCCGTGGACAGATCAACCTTCTCTGGGGCCAACGTCCTGACTTTC
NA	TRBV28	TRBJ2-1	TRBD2	CATRASGRNEQFF	TGTGCCACCCGGGCTAGCGGGAGAAATGAGCAGTTCTTC
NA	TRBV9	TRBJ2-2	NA	CASSVEPQNTGELFF	TGTGCCAGCAGCGTCGAGCCTCAGAACACCGGGGAGCTGTTTTTT
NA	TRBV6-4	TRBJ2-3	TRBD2	CASSVAGGTDTQYF	TGTGCCAGCAGTGTGGCGGGGGGTACAGATACGCAGTATTTT
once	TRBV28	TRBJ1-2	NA	CASTTGSRDYGYTF	TGTGCCAGCACCACCGGGAGCCGGGACTATGGCTACACCTTC
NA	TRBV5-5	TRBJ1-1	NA	CASSLSSGKAFF	TGTGCCAGCAGCTTGTCCTCGGGGAAAGCTTTCTTT
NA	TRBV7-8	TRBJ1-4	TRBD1	CASSSNRQGLINEKLFF	TGTGCCAGCAGCTCGAACAGACAGGGTTTAATTAATGAAAAACTGTTTTTT